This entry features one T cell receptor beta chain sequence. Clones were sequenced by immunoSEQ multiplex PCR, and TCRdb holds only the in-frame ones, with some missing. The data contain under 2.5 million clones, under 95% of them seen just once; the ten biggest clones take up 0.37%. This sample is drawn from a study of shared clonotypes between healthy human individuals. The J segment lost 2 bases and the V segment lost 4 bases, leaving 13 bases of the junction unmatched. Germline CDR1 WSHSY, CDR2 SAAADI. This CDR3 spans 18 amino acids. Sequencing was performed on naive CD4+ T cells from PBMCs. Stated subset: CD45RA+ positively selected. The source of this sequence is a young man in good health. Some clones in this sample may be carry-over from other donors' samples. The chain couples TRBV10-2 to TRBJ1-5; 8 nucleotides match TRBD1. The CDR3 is CASSGTWTGMLGNQPQHF. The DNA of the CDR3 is TGCGCCAGCAGTGGTACGTGGACAGGGATGCTTGGCAATCAGCCCCAGCATTTT.